This T cell receptor (beta chain) stems from a study of cytomegalovirus exposure and HLA in healthy donors. In the study overall: The 120 validation repertoires and the roughly 680 first-cohort repertoires shared a platform, a later analysis reported. Study conclusions and caveats: Overall, roughly 170 TCR beta chains were annotated as cytomegalovirus-associated. Confirmation was obtained in vitro that a few CMV-associated chains are specific for CMV antigens.

The junction had 18 bases not matched to a gene; V was cut back by 2 bases and J by 2 bases. In germline, CDR1 is MGHRA, CDR2 YSYEKL. The CDR3 runs to 22 residues. Only in-frame clones appear in the TCRdb table, and some are missing; sequencing was by immunoSEQ multiplex PCR. Altogether about 140,000 clones are present, 80% to 90% being singletons, with the ten largest covering roughly 3%. About this clone: Its target is unknown.

This chain connects TRBV4-1 to TRBJ2-2; 12 positions match TRBD1. Sequencing was carried out using PBMCs. The sequence was obtained from a man younger than 35 in good health and CMV-seronegative. This chain's CDR3 is CASSQTYPNRDRGLINTGELFF. The CDR3 DNA reads TGCGCCAGCAGCCAAACCTATCCTAACCGGGACAGGGGGCTAATCAACACCGGGGAGCTGTTTTTT.